This is a list of T cell receptor beta chains from one sample in a study of T cells after yellow fever vaccination. Each CDR3 protein gets one entry after TCRdb re-called the 5' RACE reads with MiXCR. The sample has 120,000 or so distinct CDR3 sequences, 12% to 15% seen once. The input for sequencing was CD8+ T cells sorted from PBMCs, taken 5 days after the yellow fever booster vaccination. The receptors stem from a young man who received the YFV17D yellow fever vaccine. Both conserved end residues are part of each CDR3. The D gene is left open where the match is weak. The size field is filled for only some rows; it gives once, few, many or a size class.

j_gene | v_gene | abundance | d_gene | CDR3nt | CDR3aa
TRBJ2-3 | TRBV3-1 | many | TRBD2 | TGTGCCAGCACCTCAGTAGTAGCGGGGGGCCGAACGCAGTATTTT | CASTSVVAGGRTQYF
TRBJ2-7 | TRBV25-1 | - | TRBD2 | TGTGCCAGCAGACAAGCGGGGGAGGACTACGAGCAGTACTTC | CASRQAGEDYEQYF
TRBJ2-5 | TRBV7-9 | many | - | TGTGCCAGCAGCTTCTGGGCAGAACAAGAGACCCAGTACTTC | CASSFWAEQETQYF
TRBJ2-1 | TRBV6-1 | - | - | TGTGCCAGCAGTGAAAGGCCTCTGGGTCTCGATGAGCAGTTCTTC | CASSERPLGLDEQFF
TRBJ1-1 | TRBV12-3/TRBV12-4 | few | - | TGTGCCAGCAGTTTAGGGACTGTTATTTGGGCTTTCTTT | CASSLGTVIWAFF
TRBJ2-1 | TRBV5-5 | few | TRBD2 | TGTGCCAGCAGCTTGGAACTAGCGGGGGGGGATGAGCAGTTCTTC | CASSLELAGGDEQFF
TRBJ2-3 | TRBV6-2/TRBV6-3 | - | TRBD1 | TGTGCCAGCAGTTCTTCTGACAGGGCCCCCACAGATACGCAGTATTTT | CASSSSDRAPTDTQYF
TRBJ2-5 | TRBV12-3/TRBV12-4 | many | - | TGTGCCAGCGGGAGAATTGAGGGGGAGACCCAGTACTTC | CASGRIEGETQYF
TRBJ2-5 | TRBV7-8 | - | TRBD2 | TGTGCCAGCAGCTTAGCACGTAGCGGGGGAACGCTGTACCAAGAGACCCAGTACTTC | CASSLARSGGTLYQETQYF
TRBJ2-2 | TRBV3-1 | few | TRBD1 | TGTGCCAGCAGCCAAGGGTGGACAGGCGAATCGAACACCGGGGAGCTGTTTTTT | CASSQGWTGESNTGELFF
TRBJ2-3 | TRBV5-6 | - | - | TGTGCCAGCAGCTGGGCATACGTACTTGATAGCACAGATACGCAGTATTTT | CASSWAYVLDSTDTQYF
TRBJ2-3 | TRBV27 | few | - | TGTGCCAGCAGTTTATACTCGATCACAGATACGCAGTATTTT | CASSLYSITDTQYF
TRBJ2-3 | TRBV11-2 | - | TRBD2 | TGTGCCAGCAGAGCCGGGACTAGCGGGGTCAGCACAGATACGCAGTATTTT | CASRAGTSGVSTDTQYF
TRBJ2-7 | TRBV11-2 | - | - | TGTGCCAGCAGCTTAGAGGCGATCTTATTAACTTATACCTACGAGCAGTACTTC | CASSLEAILLTYTYEQYF
TRBJ2-3 | TRBV7-6 | many | TRBD2 | TGTGCCAGCAGCCTAGCGGGCCGCACAGATACGCAGTATTTT | CASSLAGRTDTQYF
TRBJ2-5 | TRBV9 | - | - | TGTGCCAGCAGCGGCGACTTAGAGGAGACCCAGTACTTC | CASSGDLEETQYF
TRBJ2-1 | TRBV11-2 | many | - | TGTGCCAGCAGCTTAAGTTACAATGAGCAGTTCTTC | CASSLSYNEQFF
TRBJ2-7 | TRBV6-6 | many | TRBD2 | TGTGCCAGCAGTTACTCCCTAGCGGGGGGTCAGCTCTACGAGCAGTACTTC | CASSYSLAGGQLYEQYF
TRBJ2-1 | TRBV12-3/TRBV12-4 | few | - | TGTGCCAGCAGTTTTGCAGGGGAGACCTACAATGAGCAGTTCTTC | CASSFAGETYNEQFF
TRBJ2-5 | TRBV29-1 | - | TRBD2 | TGCAGCGTTGAAGGATCGATATTAGGACTAGCGGATCTCCAAGAGACCCAGTACTTC | CSVEGSILGLADLQETQYF
TRBJ2-2 | TRBV3-1 | few | - | TGTGCCAGCAGCCCCCCCGCCCAAGGATTGTCACCGGAGGAGCTGTTTTTT | CASSPPAQGLSPEELFF
TRBJ2-5 | TRBV7-3 | few | TRBD1 | TGTGCCAGCAGCTACGGACAGGGTGAGGAAGAGACCCAGTACTTC | CASSYGQGEEETQYF
TRBJ1-1 | TRBV11-2 | - | - | TGTGCCAGCAGGGACCGAATGAACACTGAAGCTTTCTTT | CASRDRMNTEAFF
TRBJ2-3 | TRBV7-6 | - | TRBD2 | TGTGCCAGCAGCGATCGACTAGCGGGAGAGCAGTATTTT | CASSDRLAGEQYF
TRBJ2-7 | TRBV9 | - | - | TGTGCCAGCAGCGTTGATTTCGACGAGCAGTACTTC | CASSVDFDEQYF
TRBJ1-2 | TRBV11-2 | - | - | TGTGCCAGCCAAGAGGCCGCCGCGGACTATGGCTACACCTTC | CASQEAAADYGYTF
TRBJ1-1 | TRBV6-2/TRBV6-3 | few | - | TGTGCCAGCAGTTACGGGGAGATTCTATTGAACACTGAAGCTTTCTTT | CASSYGEILLNTEAFF
TRBJ2-1 | TRBV7-2 | - | - | TGTGCCAGCAGCTTAGGTGTAGGGGGAAAAGGGAATGAGCAGTTCTTC | CASSLGVGGKGNEQFF
TRBJ2-1 | TRBV9 | few | TRBD1 | TGTGCCAGCAGCCCTGGGGACAGGATCTACAATGAGCAGTTCTTC | CASSPGDRIYNEQFF
TRBJ2-7 | TRBV5-1 | few | TRBD1 | TGCGCCAGCAGCTTCTCCATGACAGGGGTCTACGAGCAGTACTTC | CASSFSMTGVYEQYF
TRBJ1-3 | TRBV7-9 | - | - | TGTGCCAGCAGCCCGACCAATGACAGACCCTCTGGAAACACCATATATTTT | CASSPTNDRPSGNTIYF
TRBJ2-1 | TRBV14 | many | TRBD2 | TGTGCCAGCAGCTTAAGCGGGGACAATGAGCAGTTCTTC | CASSLSGDNEQFF
TRBJ2-1 | TRBV10-3 | - | TRBD1 | TGTGCCATCAGTGTAGGGCTGACAGGGAATGAGCAGTTCTTC | CAISVGLTGNEQFF
TRBJ2-5 | TRBV6-2/TRBV6-3 | - | - | TGTGCCAGCAGTCCTCCTGCGAGGAGAGAGACCCAGTACTTC | CASSPPARRETQYF
TRBJ2-2 | TRBV3-1 | - | TRBD1 | TGTGCCAGCAGCCAATTCGTCAGGGGGCCGTCGGACACCGGGGAGCTGTTTTTT | CASSQFVRGPSDTGELFF
TRBJ1-6 | TRBV6-1 | few | - | TGTGCCAGCAGCGCTTTCGGAAGGGCCTCACCCCTCCACTTT | CASSAFGRASPLHF
TRBJ2-7 | TRBV27 | - | TRBD1 | TGTGCCAGCAGTATCTTCCGGGACAGAAATCAGCAGTACTTC | CASSIFRDRNQQYF
TRBJ2-2 | TRBV12-3/TRBV12-4 | few | - | TGTGCCAGCAGTTTGGCGGGGGCGGCCGGGGAGCTGTTTTTT | CASSLAGAAGELFF
TRBJ2-1 | TRBV6-4 | few | - | TGTGCCAGCAGTACAGACCGCTACAATGAGCAGTTCTTC | CASSTDRYNEQFF
TRBJ2-3 | TRBV6-6 | - | - | TGTGCCAGCAGTTACGGTATAAGCGGGGCGGGGGCCGAGCCCGCAGATACGCAGTATTTT | CASSYGISGAGAEPADTQYF
TRBJ1-3 | TRBV27 | - | - | TGTGCCAGCAGATCGGGCCGCACCTCTGGAAACACCATATATTTT | CASRSGRTSGNTIYF
TRBJ1-2 | TRBV7-8 | many | - | TGTGCCAGCAGCTTAGGGTCAGCTAACTATGGCTACACCTTC | CASSLGSANYGYTF
TRBJ1-2 | TRBV20-1 | - | - | TGCAGTGCTAGAGAAGGGTCTAACGGATTCTATGGCTACACCTTC | CSAREGSNGFYGYTF
TRBJ1-5 | TRBV15 | many | TRBD1 | TGTGCCACCACCCAGGGGGATAGCAATCAGCCCCAGCATTTT | CATTQGDSNQPQHF
TRBJ1-4 | TRBV7-2 | - | - | TGTGCCAGCAGCTTCCAGGATGAAAAACTGTTTTTT | CASSFQDEKLFF
TRBJ1-3 | TRBV12-3/TRBV12-4 | many | - | TGTGCCAGCAGTTTCACAGGGTTTTCAGGAAACACCATATATTTT | CASSFTGFSGNTIYF
TRBJ2-6 | TRBV29-1 | few | TRBD2 | TGCAGCGTGGCGGGGGGAGGGAACTCTGGGGCCAACGTCCTGACTTTC | CSVAGGGNSGANVLTF
TRBJ1-3 | TRBV20-1 | few | - | TGCAGTGCTCTGAAGGACTCTGGAAACACCATATATTTT | CSALKDSGNTIYF
TRBJ2-7 | TRBV5-1 | few | TRBD2 | TGCGCCAGCAGATATATCGGGGGGGCTCACGAGCAGTACTTC | CASRYIGGAHEQYF
TRBJ2-1 | TRBV4-1 | many | - | TGCGCCAGCAGCCCTCTGGACCGGGAATACAATGAGCAGTTCTTC | CASSPLDREYNEQFF
TRBJ2-1 | TRBV20-1 | - | - | TGCAGTGCTGGCCGGGACATAGTCTACAATGAGCAGTTCTTC | CSAGRDIVYNEQFF
TRBJ2-2 | TRBV29-1 | few | - | TGCAGCGTCCGAGACGGAAACACCGGGGAGCTGTTTTTT | CSVRDGNTGELFF
TRBJ1-1 | TRBV5-1 | - | - | TGCGCCAGCAGCACCGAGGGGAATTTTGGTGAAGCTTTCTTT | CASSTEGNFGEAFF
TRBJ1-5 | TRBV11-2 | - | - | TGTGCCAGCAGCTTTGAGGGGTCCAATCAGCCCCAGCATTTT | CASSFEGSNQPQHF
TRBJ2-7 | TRBV6-1 | few | - | TGTGCCAGCAGTCGACTCCCCTCCTACGAGCAGTACTTC | CASSRLPSYEQYF